Listed here are 30 T cell receptor beta chains from one sample, sequenced in a study of T cells in women clearing cervical HPV infection. Only in-frame clones appear in the TCRdb table, and some are missing; sequencing was by immunoSEQ multiplex PCR. This listing includes fewer than 35,000 clones. The sequencing sample was made of blood buffy coat. The receptors were gathered from a woman aged 18 to 75 with a cervical HPV16 infection that either progressed to CIN3+ or cleared (not recorded which).

For this clone: With the read ending 3 residues before the CDR3 end, the germline J gene is used to fill in that end. J is TRBJ2-5 and V is TRBV7-2; D is possibly TRBD1 (6 bases). Trimming stripped 1 base from V and 4 bases from J, with 13 bases between. The CDR3 has 15 amino acids. Germline assignment: CDR1 SGHTA and CDR2 FQGNSA. The DNA read from the CDR3 is TGTGCCAGCAGCTTAGGCGCACAGGGTGTAGAGACC. Protein: CASSLGAQGVET. In full, the CDR3 is CASSLGAQGVETQYF. The entire variable domain, with the rest obtained from reference TRBV7-2 and TRBJ2-5, is as follows: GAGVSQSPSNKVTEKGKDVELRCDPISGHTALYWYRQSLGQGLEFLIYFQGNSAPDKSGLPSDRFSAERTGGSVSTLTIQRTQQEDSAVYLCASSLGAQGVETQYFGPGTRLLVL.

This CDR3 is CASSVEAGSGTQYF. CDR3 DNA (partial): TGTGCCAGCAGCGTAGAAGCGGGGTCCGGTACG. The rearrangement joins TRBV9 to TRBJ2-3; 7 nucleotides agree with TRBD2. The CDR3 end falls 3 residues outside the read, so it is completed with the germline J gene. CDR3 size: 14 residues. The V and J ends lost 0 bases and 8 bases, in that order; junction bases with no gene match: 6. CDR1 is SGDLS, CDR2 YYNGEE, per germline.

In the case of this clone: The read stops 3 residues short of the end of the CDR3; the missing end is completed from the germline J gene. The J gene is TRBJ2-1, the V gene TRBV18; the match to TRBD1 covers 9 bases. Looked up from germline, CDR1 is KGHSH and CDR2 is LQKENI. Trimming removed 5 bases from V and 2 bases from J; junction bases left unmatched: 7. This CDR3 is 16 amino acids long. CDR3 sequence reads: CASSSLTGGTYNEQFF. CDR3 DNA, as far as it was read: TGTGCCAGCTCATCATTGACAGGGGGTACCTACAATGAG.

Worth noting for this clone: The sequenced fragment ends 3 residues before the CDR3 boundary, so the rest is inferred from the germline J gene. The chain carries TRBV7-2 and TRBJ2-4, with 10 bases matching TRBD1. The CDR3 sequence is 14 residues long. The V and J ends lost 4 bases and 7 bases, in that order; junction bases with no gene match: 4. CDR1 SGHTA and CDR2 FQGNSA come from the germline V gene. The CDR3 sequence is CASSWGTGVNIQYF. The covered CDR3 bases are TGTGCCAGCAGCTGGGGGACAGGGGTCAACATT.

In regard to this clone: From the germline J gene comes the end of the CDR3, since the read stops 3 residues before it. V and J are TRBV4-1 and TRBJ2-3, with TRBD2 identical over 10 bases. CDR1 MGHRA and CDR2 YSYEKL come from the germline V gene. J was trimmed by 1 base and V by 1 base; bases with no gene match: 2. The CDR3 extends over 16 amino acids. The CDR3 loop is CASSQGTSGGTDTQYF. Incomplete CDR3 DNA: TGCGCCAGCAGCCAAGGAACTAGCGGGGGCACAGATACG.

As regards this clone: Sequencing ends 3 residues short of the CDR3 end; the germline J gene provides the rest. The chain links TRBV18 to TRBJ1-6; D not resolved. V lost 6 bases and J 5 bases, leaving 14 bases between the germline ends. Looked up from germline, CDR1 is KGHSH and CDR2 is LQKENI. This CDR3 has 15 residues. The DNA read from the CDR3 is TGTGCCAGCTCTGTTTCAAGCCTTGATAATTCACCC. Translating it yields CASSVSSLDNSP. The full-length CDR3 reads as CASSVSSLDNSPLHF.

As to this clone: Coverage ceases 3 residues before the CDR3 finishes, and the germline J gene fills in the end. The rearrangement links TRBV20-1 to TRBJ2-2; 8 nucleotides line up with TRBD2. Germline V CDR1 and CDR2: DFQATT, SNEGSKA (reference sequence). The CDR3 is made up of 15 amino acids. V trimming: 3 bases; J trimming: 3 bases; junction bases outside the gene matches: 6. CDR3 DNA (partial): TGCAGTGCTAGCCGGGGGGGCCGTGACACCGGGGAG. Translating gives CSASRGGRDTGE. The CDR3 in full is CSASRGGRDTGELFF.

On this clone itself: The read ends 3 residues early relative to the CDR3; the germline J gene fills the gap. The gene calls are TRBV5-1 and TRBJ2-1; D is perhaps TRBD1 (6 bases). Germline V CDR1 and CDR2: SGHRS, YFSETQ. V was trimmed by 4 bases and J by 4 bases, leaving 15 bases between them. The CDR3 sequence is 15 residues long. CDR3 in amino acids: CASSPKRQVYNEQFF. The sequenced part of the CDR3 DNA is TGCGCCAGCAGCCCCAAGAGACAGGTTTACAATGAG.

Of note for this clone: The DNA ends 3 residues before the CDR3 does, and the rest of the CDR3 is filled in from the germline J gene. The chain links TRBV19 to TRBJ2-3, with D perhaps TRBD1 (6 bases). The CDR3 is 14 residues long. The germline V gene encodes CDR1 LNHDA and CDR2 SQIVND (reference sequence). The covered CDR3 bases are TGTGCCACCAATACAGGGTATAGCAATCAGCCG. Its translation is CATNTGYSNQP. The CDR3, in full, reads CATNTGYSNQPQYF. The full variable domain, rest sourced from reference TRBV19 and TRBJ2-3, is DGGITQSPKYLFRKEGQNVTLSCEQNLNHDAMYWYRQDPGQGLRLIYYSQIVNDFQKGDIAEGYSVSREKKESFPLTVTSAQKNPTAFYLCATNTGYSNQPQYFGPGTRLTVL.

As concerns this clone: The CDR3 end is not reached by the read, which stops 3 residues before it; the germline J gene fills it in. This sequence joins TRBV5-6 and TRBJ2-3; TRBD1 might be the D (6 bases). Germline V lookup: CDR1 SGHDT, CDR2 YYEEEE. The CDR3 totals 14 residues. CDR3 loop: CASSLGTAQETQYF. The sequenced part of the CDR3 DNA is TGTGCCAGCAGCTTGGGGACAGCCCAAGAGACG.

Notes on this clone: The germline gene is not matched at one end of the junction; a read error may be the cause. The missing CDR3 end, 3 residues past where the read stops, is filled in from the germline J gene. J is TRBJ2-1 and V is TRBV7-7, with TRBD1 matching 8 bases. From germline, CDR1 is SSHAT and CDR2 FNYEAQ (reference sequence). The CDR3 extends over 17 amino acids. The CDR3 sequence is CASSFMSQGAAYNEQFF. The covered CDR3 bases are TGTGCTAGCAGCTTTATGAGCCAGGGGGCAGCCTACAATGAG.

As regards this clone: The read stops 3 residues short of the end of the CDR3; the missing end is completed from the germline J gene. The chain is built from TRBV4-1 and TRBJ2-3; D is undetermined. Germline-derived CDR1 and CDR2 are MGHRA and YSYEKL. Trimming cost V 4 bases and J 3 bases, with 11 bases left between them. CDR3 length equals 14 residues. The DNA read from the CDR3 is TGCGCCAGCAGCCCGACTGGCTATACAGATACG. This sequence encodes CASSPTGYTDT. The CDR3, in full, reads CASSPTGYTDTQYF.

To note about this clone: The read terminates 3 residues ahead of where the CDR3 ends, so the germline J gene completes it. V is TRBV14 and J is TRBJ2-1; 7 positions agree with TRBD2. CDR1 is SGHDN, CDR2 FVKESK, per germline. V gave up 4 bases and J gave up 5 bases; unmatched junction bases: 14. This CDR3 is 17 amino acids long. Here the CDR3 reads CASSPQASGFSDNEQFF. CDR3 DNA (partial): TGTGCCAGCAGCCCCCAGGCTAGCGGCTTCTCTGACAATGAG.

As to this clone: The CDR3 end is not reached by the read, which stops 3 residues before it; the germline J gene fills it in. This chain connects TRBV20-1 to TRBJ1-5, with 10 bases aligning to TRBD1. Germline CDR1 is DFQATT and CDR2 is SNEGSKA (reference sequence). The CDR3 has 14 amino acids. Trimming removed 6 bases from V and 6 bases from J; junction bases left unmatched: 8. The CDR3 protein is CSARQGASGQPQHF. CDR3 bases read: TGCAGTGCCCGACAGGGGGCATCGGGTCAGCCC.

A remark on this clone: The observed sequence ends 3 residues before the CDR3 terminus, with the missing tail filled in from the germline J gene. The chain carries TRBV20-1 and TRBJ2-7; 9 bases align to TRBD1. With V trimmed by 3 bases and J by 3 bases, 12 bases remained unmatched. This CDR3 comprises 16 residues. Germline V gives CDR1 DFQATT, CDR2 SNEGSKA (reference sequence). Incomplete CDR3 DNA: TGCAGTGCTAGGGCGGTGACAGGGGGTAGATACTACGAG. Residues: CSARAVTGGRYYE. The full-length CDR3 reads as CSARAVTGGRYYEQYF.

About this clone itself: The CDR3 extends 3 residues past the end of the read, so its final part is completed from the germline J gene. The chain links TRBV19 to TRBJ2-7, with a weak D call TRBD1 (6 bases). Germline V gene sequence: CDR1 LNHDA, CDR2 SQIVND (reference sequence). The ends were cut back, 9 bases at V and 4 bases at J, with 16 bases in the middle. The CDR3 spans 13 residues. CDR3 bases read: TGTGCCAGCCTCTTCAGGGGTATGTACGAG. It yields the protein CASLFRGMYE. The CDR3, in full, reads CASLFRGMYEQYF.

Notes on this clone: The CDR3 end falls 3 residues outside the read, so it is completed with the germline J gene. The V and J genes are TRBV18 and TRBJ1-2; 7 positions agree with TRBD1. In germline, CDR1 is KGHSH, CDR2 LQKENI. This CDR3 has 15 residues. V was clipped by 1 base and J by 4 bases; unmatched bases: 6. This CDR3 reads CASSPRGQTSYGYTF. CDR3 DNA (partial): TGTGCCAGCTCACCACGGGGACAGACAAGCTATGGC.

Points on this clone: The read stops 3 residues short of the end of the CDR3; the missing end is completed from the germline J gene. Other nucleotide sequences from this sample produce the same CDR3. The J gene is TRBJ1-3, the V gene TRBV20-1; no definite D call. Germline CDR1 is DFQATT and CDR2 is SNEGSKA (reference sequence). This CDR3 is 15 amino acids long. V was cut by 2 bases and J by 0 bases, with 11 bases left in between. The chain's CDR3 is CSARTAADSGNTIYF. CDR3 bases read: TGCAGTGCTAGAACCGCGGCGGACTCTGGAAACACC.

A note on this clone: The read ends 3 residues shy of where the CDR3 ends; the end is completed using the germline J gene. V gene TRBV2 combines with J gene TRBJ1-4, with D tentatively TRBD1 (5 bases). The CDR3 length is 15 residues. The germline CDR1 and CDR2 sequences are SNHLY and FYNNEI. CDR3 amino acids: CASSSQDSGANVLFF. The covered CDR3 bases are TGTGCCAGCAGTAGTCAAGACTCTGGGGCCAACGTA.

With respect to this clone: With the read ending 3 residues before the CDR3 end, the germline J gene is used to fill in that end. The chain couples TRBV11-1 to TRBJ1-2; 8 nucleotides match TRBD1. The CDR3 consists of 13 residues. The V gene end was trimmed by 4 bases and the J gene end by 4 bases; junction bases not matched to a gene: 2. CDR1 and CDR2 (germline): SGHAT, FQDESV (reference sequence). CDR3 bases read: TGTGCCAGCAGCTCGGGACAGGTCTATGGC. Its protein product is CASSSGQVYG. The CDR3 in its entirety is CASSSGQVYGYTF. The full variable domain, with the rest looked up from reference TRBV11-1 and TRBJ1-2, is EAEVAQSPRYKITEKSQAVAFWCDPISGHATLYWYRQILGQGPELLVQFQDESVVDDSQLPKDRFSAERLKGVDSTLKIQPAELGDSAMYLCASSSGQVYGYTFGSGTRLTVV.

Notes on this clone: The read ends 3 residues shy of where the CDR3 ends; the end is completed using the germline J gene. This sequence joins TRBV5-6 and TRBJ2-2; D is possibly TRBD1 (6 bases). The CDR3 spans 15 residues. Looked up from germline, CDR1 is SGHDT and CDR2 is YYEEEE. The CDR3 spells CASSLEQGWGSPLFF. The CDR3 DNA, read in part, is TGTGCCAGCAGCTTGGAACAGGGTTGGGGTTCACCG.

On this clone: The read terminates 3 residues ahead of where the CDR3 ends, so the germline J gene completes it. The genes are TRBV29-1 and TRBJ2-7; 10 nucleotides match TRBD1. The germline V gene encodes CDR1 SQVTM and CDR2 ANQGSEA. This CDR3 is 15 amino acids long. V trimming: 2 bases; J trimming: 5 bases; junction bases outside the gene matches: 9. The CDR3 spells CSVEYGDRGGDEQYF. The CDR3 DNA, read in part, is TGCAGCGTTGAATATGGGGACAGGGGCGGCGACGAG.

A note on this clone: From the germline J gene comes the end of the CDR3, since the read stops 3 residues before it. The chain carries TRBV19 and TRBJ1-1; D is perhaps TRBD1 (5 bases). This CDR3 comprises 12 residues. From germline, CDR1 is LNHDA and CDR2 SQIVND (reference sequence). The CDR3 loop is CASSIVPGEAFF. Incomplete CDR3 DNA: TGTGCCAGTAGTATAGTTCCAGGGGAA.

The CDR3 protein is CASSPAGDNEKLFF. The CDR3 DNA, read in part, is TGTGCCAGCTCACCGGCAGGCGATAATGAAAAA. The chain recombines TRBV18 with TRBJ1-4; D unresolved. Coverage ceases 3 residues before the CDR3 finishes, and the germline J gene fills in the end. V lost 3 bases to trimming and J lost 4 bases, with 9 bases between them. Per the germline V gene, CDR1 is KGHSH and CDR2 is LQKENI. The CDR3 length is 14 residues.

Of note for this clone: The read ends 3 residues early relative to the CDR3; the germline J gene fills the gap. This sequence joins TRBV20-1 and TRBJ1-6; D unclear. There are 12 residues in the CDR3. In germline, CDR1 is DFQATT, CDR2 SNEGSKA (reference sequence). V lost 6 bases to trimming and J lost 10 bases, with 13 bases between them. The CDR3 sequence: CSATQFASPLHF. The sequenced CDR3 bases are TGCAGTGCAACCCAGTTTGCCTCACCC.

A note on this clone: The CDR3 end falls 3 residues outside the read, so it is completed with the germline J gene. V and J are TRBV20-1 and TRBJ1-2; D gene ambiguous. CDR1 is DFQATT, CDR2 SNEGSKA, per germline (reference sequence). V dropped 0 bases and J dropped 7 bases, with 6 bases sitting between them. This CDR3 spans 11 amino acids. The CDR3 region is CSAREEPGYTF. CDR3 bases read: TGCAGTGCTAGAGAAGAGCCTGGC.

Notes on this clone: The read halts 3 residues ahead of the CDR3 end, with the missing end drawn from the germline J gene. The chain links TRBV19 to TRBJ2-1, with TRBD2 identical over 10 bases. CDR3 length: 16 amino acids. Trimming cost V 8 bases and J 8 bases; bases outside gene matches: 15. Germline-derived CDR1 and CDR2 are LNHDA and SQIVND (reference sequence). CDR3 region: CASGLLAGTPSDEQFF. The sequenced part of the CDR3 DNA is TGTGCCAGTGGCCTACTAGCGGGAACCCCTTCGGATGAG.

Remarks on this clone: Read sequence stops 3 residues before the CDR3 end, and the germline J gene provides the missing end. This chain connects TRBV20-1 to TRBJ1-1, with no clear D. The germline V gene has CDR1 DFQATT and CDR2 SNEGSKA (reference sequence). The CDR3 covers 13 residues. Trimming took 6 bases from V and 6 from J, leaving 17 bases between them. The CDR3 spells CSADTDGDAEAFF. The CDR3 DNA, read in part, is TGCAGTGCAGACACTGACGGAGACGCTGAA.

A note on this clone: The DNA ends 3 residues before the CDR3 does, and the rest of the CDR3 is filled in from the germline J gene. This sequence joins TRBV19 and TRBJ2-6; D unresolved. CDR1 and CDR2 (germline): LNHDA, SQIVND (reference sequence). This CDR3 has 16 amino acids. The germline V and J ends were trimmed by 7 bases and 0 bases, with 13 bases remaining between them. The CDR3 bases that were read are TGTGCCAGTAAGCCGTTTGGGCGCTCTGGGGCCAACGTC. This sequence encodes CASKPFGRSGANV. The entire CDR3 protein is CASKPFGRSGANVLTF.

As to this clone: Sequencing ends 3 residues short of the CDR3 end; the germline J gene provides the rest. The J gene is TRBJ1-2, the V gene TRBV18, with D maybe TRBD1 (6 bases). This CDR3 has 12 residues. Germline V lookup: CDR1 KGHSH, CDR2 LQKENI. CDR3 DNA, as far as it was read: TGTGCCAGCTCCAGGGGTTCGAATGAC. Its protein product is CASSRGSND. The whole CDR3 reads CASSRGSNDYTF. The full variable domain, in which reference TRBV18 and TRBJ1-2 provide the parts outside the CDR3, is NAGVMQNPRHLVRRRGQEARLRCSPMKGHSHVYWYRQLPEEGLKFMVYLQKENIIDESGMPKERFSAEFPKEGPSILRIQQVVRGDSAAYFCASSRGSNDYTFGSGTRLTVV.